This entry describes one TCR beta chain. There is no known antigen for this receptor. Base-call qualities are not available, and no considerably larger clone is one nucleotide away. Here V drops 0 bases and J drops 0 bases, and the junction holds 1 base not matched to any gene. The CDR3 numbers 15 residues from cysteine through phenylalanine. Only the CDR3 DNA is retained, 45 bases long and in frame from the first base. CDR1 and CDR2 are drawn from the germline V gene: SGDLS, YYNGEE. The sample comes from a study of T cell changes during pregnancy in multiple sclerosis (dated by TCRdb to between 2018 and 2021). General notes on the study: The study looked at changes in the T cell repertoire across pregnancy in women with multiple sclerosis.

The library was made by the immunoSEQ multiplex PCR assay. This is the immuneACCESS table as TCRdb keeps it, with only in-frame sequences that have V and J called. A part of the clones is gone; compared with another copy, unresolved V genes explain less than half, and the rest is unexplained. The sample table holds 55,000 to 85,000 clones, of which around 94% were seen once. The top ten hold about 0.5% of the sample. This receptor was obtained from a female donor with multiple sclerosis, enrolled in a pregnancy study. Sample: peripheral blood, taken in the third trimester of pregnancy. This receptor chain uses TRBV9 and TRBJ1-1, and 8 junctional nucleotides match TRBD1. The DNA reads TGTGCCAGCAGCGTAGGGGACAGGCTGAACACTGAAGCTTTCTTT. This is translated as CASSVGDRLNTEAFF.